The 16 T cell receptor beta chains below were found in one sample sequenced in a study of Graves' ophthalmopathy and Graves' hyperthyroidism. Amplified material comprised TCR beta CDR3 regions derived from RNA transcripts. Amplification began with first-round RT-PCR using HTBI primers, then second-round multiplex PCR was performed. Each CDR3 protein is one row after TCRdb ran MiXCR on the multiplex PCR reads. This table has more than 1,000,000 distinct CDR3 sequences, 35% to 40% appearing once. Sequencing input: peripheral blood or thyroid tissue (not recorded which). All receptors come from an adult man with Graves' hyperthyroidism.

This clonotype was counted only a few times. The chain couples TRBV13 to TRBJ1-4; no definite D call. The CDR3 length is 13 residues. V was pared by 8 bases and J by 4 bases, with 11 bases between. Germline V gene lookup returns CDR1 PRHDT and CDR2 FYEKMQ (reference sequence). CDR3 in DNA: TGTGCCAGCTCTACCCGCATTAATGAAAAACTGTTTTTT. Translating gives CASSTRINEKLFF.

In this sample, this clonotype turned up many times. V and J are TRBV20-1 and TRBJ1-6; D is undetermined. The V end was cut by 4 bases, the J end by 7 bases, with 8 bases between. Germline CDR1 DFQATT, CDR2 SNEGSKA (reference sequence). This CDR3 is built from 12 residues. The CDR3 loop reads CSATKQNSPLHF. The CDR3 nucleotides are TGCAGTGCTACAAAACAGAATTCACCCCTCCACTTT.

This chain uses TRBV24-1 with TRBJ2-7, with no clear D. The germline gives CDR1 KGHDR, CDR2 SFDVKD. CDR3 length equals 13 residues. This CDR3 reads CAHEVTDTYEQYF. CDR3 in DNA: TGTGCGCACGAAGTTACCGACACCTACGAGCAGTACTTC.

The table lists this clonotype with many counts. The chain couples TRBV5-1 to TRBJ1-3; 8 bases are a match to TRBD1. J was trimmed by 2 bases and V by 4 bases; bases with no gene match: 8. The CDR3 consists of 16 residues. Per germline, CDR1 SGHRS and CDR2 YFSETQ. The CDR3 spells CASSGGQGTAGNTIYF. CDR3 sequence (DNA): TGCGCCAGCAGCGGAGGACAGGGCACTGCTGGAAACACCATATATTTT.

This clonotype has a count of ten or more. The V gene is TRBV10-3, the J gene TRBJ2-7, with TRBD2 matching 14 bases. Germline CDR1 ENHRY, CDR2 SYGVKD. The length of the CDR3 is 14 residues. The V and J ends lost 10 bases and 7 bases, in that order; junction bases with no gene match: 9. This CDR3 is CASNPGLAGAEQYF. The CDR3 bases are TGTGCCAGCAACCCGGGACTAGCGGGAGCGGAGCAGTACTTC.

This chain joins TRBV10-3 and TRBJ1-1, with 9 bases that match TRBD1. This CDR3 has 19 amino acids. J gave up 1 base and V 5 bases, and 17 bases lay outside the gene matches. Germline CDR1 and CDR2: ENHRY and SYGVKD. CDR3 in DNA: TGTGCCATCAGTAGTACAGGGGGCAGCGTTGAACATGGGAACACTGAAGCTTTCTTT. Its protein is CAISSTGGSVEHGNTEAFF.

V is TRBV7-2 and J is TRBJ1-1; 7 bases are shared with TRBD1. Unmatched junction bases numbered 12, after V lost 4 bases and J lost 10 bases. Germline V gene lookup returns CDR1 SGHTA and CDR2 FQGNSA. This CDR3 comprises 14 residues. CDR3: CASSSVRTGGGAFF. The CDR3 nucleotides are TGTGCCAGCAGCTCCGTCCGGACAGGCGGGGGAGCTTTCTTT.

This chain uses TRBV29-1 with TRBJ2-1; D not resolved. V shed 2 bases and J shed 4 bases, with 18 bases lying between them. CDR3 length: 16 residues. Germline CDR1 and CDR2: SQVTM and ANQGSEA. CDR3 in DNA: TGCAGCGTTGAAAGTGGCTGGCAGCTCAGGTACAATGAGCAGTTCTTC. This encodes CSVESGWQLRYNEQFF.

This clonotype was observed a handful of times. J is TRBJ2-2 and V is TRBV6-1; the D is unclear. CDR1 is MNHNS, CDR2 SASEGT, per germline. V was pared by 8 bases and J by 5 bases, with 15 bases between. CDR3 length: 14 amino acids. The CDR3 DNA follows: TGTGCCAGCCTCGCCAGTCTGCGTACCGGGGAGCTGTTTTTT. Residues: CASLASLRTGELFF.

About this clonotype itself: At one boundary the junction diverges from the germline segment, which might be a read error. The rearrangement links TRBV7-9 to TRBJ2-2; the match to TRBD2 covers 15 bases. Looked up from germline, CDR1 is SEHNR and CDR2 is FQNEAQ (reference sequence). The CDR3 runs to 13 residues. The CDR3 DNA is TGTGCCAGCAGCTGGGGACTAGCGGGGGGGCTGTTTTTT. Translated: CASSWGLAGGLFF.

The gene calls are TRBV10-3 and TRBJ2-7; TRBD2 might be the D (7 bases). V was pared by 2 bases and J by 6 bases, with 20 bases between. CDR1 and CDR2 (germline): ENHRY, SYGVKD. The CDR3 consists of 16 residues. In nucleotides, the CDR3 is TGTGCCATCAGTGAGCCACGCGGGGGACACCTCTCCGAGCAGTACTTC. It specifies CAISEPRGGHLSEQYF.

This clonotype was recorded many times. The chain is built from TRBV10-3 and TRBJ2-7; 9 bases map to TRBD2. The CDR3 runs 14 residues. V shed 2 bases, J shed 3 bases, and the junction held 2 bases outside the gene matches. CDR1 and CDR2 (germline): ENHRY, SYGVKD. As DNA, the CDR3 is TGTGCCATCAGTGAGAGTAGCGGGAGCTACGAGCAGTACTTC. This sequence encodes CAISESSGSYEQYF.

Ten or more counts support this clonotype. This chain connects TRBV24-1 to TRBJ2-2; D is ambiguous. The germline gives CDR1 KGHDR, CDR2 SFDVKD. Trimming stripped 4 bases from V and 5 bases from J, with 10 bases between. The CDR3 spans 14 residues. The CDR3 sequence is CATSETAYTGELFF. The CDR3, as DNA: TGTGCCACCAGTGAGACCGCTTATACCGGGGAGCTGTTTTTT.

This clonotype was detected many times. CDR3: CASSQDAGVLYGYTF. The CDR3, as DNA: TGTGCCAGCAGCCAAGATGCCGGGGTTCTATATGGCTACACCTTC. The rearrangement links TRBV14 to TRBJ1-2, with D hard to call. This CDR3 comprises 15 residues. CDR1 and CDR2 from the germline V gene are SGHDN and FVKESK. V was trimmed by 0 bases and J by 5 bases, leaving 13 bases between them.

This clonotype has a count of ten or more. The chain joins TRBV19 to TRBJ2-2; 7 bases match TRBD2. This CDR3 region has 14 residues. The germline V gene encodes CDR1 LNHDA and CDR2 SQIVND (reference sequence). With V trimmed by 10 bases and J by 5 bases, 10 bases remained unmatched. CDR3 residues: CATRSGAETGELFF. CDR3 DNA: TGTGCCACCAGGAGCGGGGCGGAAACCGGGGAGCTGTTTTTT. Based on the CDR3 plus reference TRBV19 and TRBJ2-2, the full variable domain is DGGITQSPKYLFRKEGQNVTLSCEQNLNHDAMYWYRQDPGQGLRLIYYSQIVNDFQKGDIAEGYSVSREKKESFPLTVTSAQKNPTAFYLCATRSGAETGELFFGEGSRLTVL.

A remark on this clonotype: This may stem from a read error, because a much larger clone lies one nucleotide away. The J gene is TRBJ1-6, the V gene TRBV19; D remains unclear. The CDR3 covers 11 residues. Germline-derived CDR1 and CDR2 are LNHDA and SQIVND (reference sequence). V lost 11 bases, J lost 8 bases, and 10 bases lay in between. The CDR3 spells CAWGADSPLHF. The CDR3 coding sequence is TGTGCCTGGGGTGCGGATTCACCCCTCCACTTT.